In its sample, the clone carrying this T cell receptor (beta chain) was seen a few times. What it recognizes is unknown. The data stem from a study of cytomegalovirus exposure and HLA in healthy donors. Findings and limits, study-wide: Evidence from a later analysis indicated that most CMV-associated TCR beta chains looked HLA-restricted. Researchers counted 164 TCR beta chains as cytomegalovirus-associated. Per a later analysis, roughly 17,000 TCR beta sequences showed association with HLA alleles at 0.05 false discovery rate. Reportedly, fewer N-insertions than the roughly 600-donor mean appeared in an Asian-associated ancestry cluster in a later analysis.

This CDR3 is 16 amino acids long. CDR1 is MGHRA, CDR2 YSYEKL, per germline. The germline V and J ends were trimmed by 0 bases and 7 bases, with 15 bases remaining between them. Researchers ran the PCR with 60 Vbeta and 13 Jbeta primers. Some clones are missing from TCRdb's copy, which holds only in-frame ones; the method was immunoSEQ multiplex PCR. Of over 100,000 clones detected, roughly 80% appear once; the ten largest clones hold 2% to 3%. The sequenced material came from PBMCs. The chain is built from TRBV4-1 and TRBJ2-2, with a possible D match to TRBD1 (6 bases). This receptor was taken from a female donor in good health and CMV-seronegative. CDR3 protein: CASSQEAAGAVGELFF. Here the CDR3 DNA reads TGCGCCAGCAGCCAAGAGGCGGCAGGGGCAGTCGGGGAGCTGTTTTTT.